This is a list of T cell receptor beta chains from one sample in a study of patients and donors after allogeneic stem cell transplantation. TCRdb fed the RT-PCR reads into MiXCR, producing one record per CDR3 protein. In the table there are 70,000 to 75,000 distinct CDR3 sequences, more than 25% of which are singletons. The sample comprised blood, either unsorted or a sorted T cell fraction (not recorded which). All receptors derive from a human donor who was either an allogeneic HSCT recipient or a stem cell or donor lymphocyte infusion donor (not recorded which). It is not recorded whose cells these are; they may come from a transplant donor. Both conserved end residues are part of each CDR3. A D gene is named only where the DNA matches it firmly. Part of the rows lack a size; the others show once, few, many or a class for expanded clones.

clone size: NA; V gene: TRBV4-1; D gene: NA; J gene: TRBJ2-2; CDR3 protein: CASSHPDGGLNTAELFF; CDR3 DNA: TGCGCCAGCAGCCACCCGGACGGGGGCCTCAACACCGCGGAGCTGTTTTTT
clone size: NA; V gene: TRBV29-1; D gene: NA; J gene: TRBJ1-1; CDR3 protein: CSGGRNMNTEAFF; CDR3 DNA: TGCAGCGGGGGTAGAAACATGAACACTGAAGCTTTCTTT
clone size: many; V gene: TRBV28; D gene: NA; J gene: TRBJ2-5; CDR3 protein: CASSPPDSQETQYF; CDR3 DNA: TGTGCCAGCAGTCCCCCGGACAGCCAAGAGACCCAGTACTTC
clone size: many; V gene: TRBV5-1; D gene: NA; J gene: TRBJ1-2; CDR3 protein: CASSLVDSQYGYTF; CDR3 DNA: TGCGCCAGCAGCTTGGTTGACAGCCAATATGGCTACACCTTC
clone size: NA; V gene: TRBV27; D gene: NA; J gene: TRBJ2-7; CDR3 protein: CASSPTGLTYEQYF; CDR3 DNA: TGTGCCAGCAGTCCGACAGGACTTACCTACGAGCAGTACTTC
clone size: few; V gene: TRBV12-3/TRBV12-4; D gene: NA; J gene: TRBJ2-2; CDR3 protein: CASSIETGELFF; CDR3 DNA: TGTGCCAGCAGCATAGAAACCGGGGAGCTGTTTTTT
clone size: few; V gene: TRBV7-8; D gene: NA; J gene: TRBJ2-3; CDR3 protein: CASSQRGTDTQYF; CDR3 DNA: TGTGCCAGCAGCCAAAGAGGGACAGATACGCAGTATTTT
clone size: NA; V gene: TRBV4-2; D gene: NA; J gene: TRBJ2-1; CDR3 protein: CASSQDRGLGSYNEQFF; CDR3 DNA: TGTGCCAGCAGCCAAGATAGGGGGTTGGGCTCCTACAATGAGCAGTTCTTC
clone size: NA; V gene: TRBV5-1; D gene: NA; J gene: TRBJ2-3; CDR3 protein: CASTYNTDTQYF; CDR3 DNA: TGCGCCAGCACCTACAATACAGATACGCAGTATTTT
clone size: NA; V gene: TRBV15; D gene: TRBD2; J gene: TRBJ2-1; CDR3 protein: CATSRVSGTDYNEQFF; CDR3 DNA: TGTGCCACCAGCAGAGTTAGCGGGACGGACTACAATGAGCAGTTCTTC
clone size: few; V gene: TRBV6-5; D gene: TRBD1; J gene: TRBJ1-6; CDR3 protein: CASSPQGGNSPLHF; CDR3 DNA: TGTGCCAGCAGTCCACAGGGGGGAAATTCACCCCTCCACTTT
clone size: NA; V gene: TRBV6-5; D gene: NA; J gene: TRBJ2-7; CDR3 protein: CASSWGPSKGQYF; CDR3 DNA: TGTGCCAGCAGTTGGGGACCCTCAAAGGGGCAGTACTTC
clone size: NA; V gene: TRBV3-1; D gene: TRBD2; J gene: TRBJ2-1; CDR3 protein: CASSRKVAGGSNEQFF; CDR3 DNA: TGTGCCAGCAGCCGTAAAGTAGCGGGAGGATCAAATGAGCAGTTCTTC
clone size: few; V gene: TRBV20-1; D gene: TRBD2; J gene: TRBJ2-3; CDR3 protein: CSGSSGGTDTQYF; CDR3 DNA: TGCAGTGGGTCTAGCGGGGGCACAGATACGCAGTATTTT
clone size: many; V gene: TRBV5-1; D gene: TRBD2; J gene: TRBJ2-1; CDR3 protein: CASSLIPSGYNEQFF; CDR3 DNA: TGCGCCAGCAGCTTAATTCCTAGCGGATACAATGAGCAGTTCTTC
clone size: few; V gene: TRBV27; D gene: TRBD2; J gene: TRBJ2-1; CDR3 protein: CASSGTSRNEQFF; CDR3 DNA: TGTGCCAGCAGTGGGACTAGCCGAAATGAGCAGTTCTTC
clone size: NA; V gene: TRBV20-1; D gene: NA; J gene: TRBJ1-1; CDR3 protein: CSARVAPAEAFF; CDR3 DNA: TGCAGTGCTAGGGTGGCGCCCGCTGAAGCTTTCTTT
clone size: few; V gene: TRBV28; D gene: NA; J gene: TRBJ2-5; CDR3 protein: CASSFSMTLRETQYF; CDR3 DNA: TGTGCCAGCAGTTTTAGTATGACTCTACGAGAGACCCAGTACTTC
clone size: few; V gene: TRBV7-2; D gene: NA; J gene: TRBJ2-5; CDR3 protein: CASSLGWRGQETQYF; CDR3 DNA: TGTGCCAGCAGCTTAGGGTGGAGGGGACAAGAGACCCAGTACTTC
clone size: NA; V gene: TRBV6-2/TRBV6-3; D gene: NA; J gene: TRBJ1-5; CDR3 protein: CASSYSNLRIGSNQPQHF; CDR3 DNA: TGTGCCAGCAGTTATAGTAATCTGAGGATCGGGAGCAATCAGCCCCAGCATTTT
clone size: NA; V gene: TRBV5-1; D gene: NA; J gene: TRBJ2-5; CDR3 protein: CASSLFGQETQYF; CDR3 DNA: TGCGCCAGCAGCTTGTTTGGCCAAGAGACCCAGTACTTC
clone size: few; V gene: TRBV12-3/TRBV12-4; D gene: NA; J gene: TRBJ1-5; CDR3 protein: CASTQGGLGQPQHF; CDR3 DNA: TGTGCCAGCACCCAAGGGGGGCTGGGACAGCCCCAGCATTTT
clone size: few; V gene: TRBV7-9; D gene: NA; J gene: TRBJ2-3; CDR3 protein: CASSFGAITDTQYF; CDR3 DNA: TGTGCCAGCAGCTTCGGGGCGATCACAGATACGCAGTATTTT
clone size: few; V gene: TRBV6-6; D gene: NA; J gene: TRBJ1-2; CDR3 protein: CASSYSDRNYGYTF; CDR3 DNA: TGTGCCAGCAGTTACTCCGACAGGAACTATGGCTACACCTTC
clone size: NA; V gene: TRBV6-1; D gene: TRBD2; J gene: TRBJ2-5; CDR3 protein: CASSEDYLAGGQETQYF; CDR3 DNA: TGTGCCAGCAGTGAAGATTACCTAGCGGGGGGGCAAGAGACCCAGTACTTC
clone size: NA; V gene: TRBV10-3; D gene: NA; J gene: TRBJ2-7; CDR3 protein: CAINGGYEQYF; CDR3 DNA: TGTGCCATCAATGGGGGGTACGAGCAGTACTTC
clone size: many; V gene: TRBV11-2; D gene: NA; J gene: TRBJ1-2; CDR3 protein: CASSLGGGLIGYTF; CDR3 DNA: TGTGCCAGCAGCTTAGGCGGGGGACTAATTGGCTACACCTTC
clone size: many; V gene: TRBV2; D gene: NA; J gene: TRBJ1-1; CDR3 protein: CASRAGPSTEAFF; CDR3 DNA: TGTGCCAGCAGGGCAGGACCCAGCACTGAAGCTTTCTTT
clone size: few; V gene: TRBV7-6; D gene: NA; J gene: TRBJ1-2; CDR3 protein: CASSLAPGVNYGYTF; CDR3 DNA: TGTGCCAGCAGCTTAGCCCCTGGGGTGAACTATGGCTACACCTTC
clone size: few; V gene: TRBV5-1; D gene: NA; J gene: TRBJ1-4; CDR3 protein: CASSLGDYNEKLFF; CDR3 DNA: TGCGCCAGCAGCTTAGGGGACTATAATGAAAAACTGTTTTTT
clone size: few; V gene: TRBV12-3/TRBV12-4; D gene: NA; J gene: TRBJ1-1; CDR3 protein: CASGRWGRGGTEAFF; CDR3 DNA: TGTGCCAGTGGGCGCTGGGGCAGGGGTGGGACTGAAGCTTTCTTT
clone size: few; V gene: TRBV7-9; D gene: NA; J gene: TRBJ1-5; CDR3 protein: CASSSPDGRGSNQPQHF; CDR3 DNA: TGTGCCAGCAGCTCCCCGGACGGGCGGGGTAGCAATCAGCCCCAGCATTTT
clone size: NA; V gene: TRBV3-1; D gene: NA; J gene: TRBJ2-2; CDR3 protein: CASSQATGELFF; CDR3 DNA: TGTGCCAGCAGCCAAGCGACCGGGGAGCTGTTTTTT
clone size: NA; V gene: TRBV12-3/TRBV12-4; D gene: NA; J gene: TRBJ1-5; CDR3 protein: CASSLGRSGQPQHF; CDR3 DNA: TGTGCCAGCAGCCTGGGGAGGAGTGGTCAGCCCCAGCATTTT
clone size: NA; V gene: TRBV6-2/TRBV6-3; D gene: TRBD2; J gene: TRBJ2-1; CDR3 protein: CASSYPGLARSYNEQFF; CDR3 DNA: TGTGCCAGCAGTTACCCGGGACTAGCGAGGTCCTACAATGAGCAGTTCTTC
clone size: few; V gene: TRBV7-3; D gene: NA; J gene: TRBJ1-6; CDR3 protein: CASSWGTSNSPLHF; CDR3 DNA: TGTGCCAGCAGCTGGGGGACAAGCAATTCACCCCTCCACTTT
clone size: medium-sized; V gene: TRBV24-1; D gene: NA; J gene: TRBJ1-5; CDR3 protein: CATSDGDLQPQHF; CDR3 DNA: TGTGCCACCAGTGATGGGGATCTTCAGCCCCAGCATTTT
clone size: few; V gene: TRBV7-9; D gene: NA; J gene: TRBJ2-7; CDR3 protein: CASSPAGVLEEQYF; CDR3 DNA: TGTGCCAGCAGCCCCGCTGGGGTTCTTGAAGAGCAGTACTTC
clone size: NA; V gene: TRBV7-3; D gene: NA; J gene: TRBJ2-5; CDR3 protein: CASSLGSETQYF; CDR3 DNA: TGTGCCAGCAGCTTAGGGAGCGAGACCCAGTACTTC
clone size: few; V gene: TRBV7-2; D gene: NA; J gene: TRBJ1-2; CDR3 protein: CASSLGGPTGYTF; CDR3 DNA: TGTGCCAGCAGCTTAGGAGGTCCAACCGGCTACACCTTC
clone size: few; V gene: TRBV24-1; D gene: TRBD2; J gene: TRBJ2-7; CDR3 protein: CATSDTGTSGYEQYF; CDR3 DNA: TGTGCCACCAGTGACACCGGGACTAGCGGGTACGAGCAGTACTTC